The clone carrying this TCR beta chain was observed a handful of times. Sequencing targeted expressed TCRB transcripts, as all isolated RNA had been reverse transcribed. Method: immunoSEQ multiplex PCR; TCRdb's copy keeps in-frame clones and lacks some. This table holds approximately 15,000 clones, roughly 40% found once. Germline CDR1 and CDR2: SNHLY and FYNNEI. The CDR3 contains 16 residues. V trimming: 10 bases; J trimming: 6 bases; junction bases outside the gene matches: 18. This sample is drawn from a study of beta chain features in type 1 diabetes. Sequences were obtained from stem cell memory CD4+ T cells from blood. V usage is TRBV2 and J usage is TRBJ2-7; TRBD1 agrees at 10 bases. This sequence was found in a woman aged 40 to 50 in good health. The CDR3 coding sequence is TGTGCCATCACCGGGACAGGGGCGAACCAGGGAGGCGAGCAGTACTTC. Its protein product is CAITGTGANQGGEQYF.